These 30 T cell receptor beta chains were all obtained from the same sample, sequenced in a study of PD-1 blockade in classical Hodgkin lymphoma. Time point meaning: cycle 4 day 1 (C4D1), after less than 7 weeks of nivolumab. Exposure to brentuximab vedotin varied, and each patient had relapsed following autologous stem cell transplantation. This table comes from immunoSEQ multiplex PCR, and its TCRdb copy is limited to in-frame clones, with some not included. The sample has 100,000 to 120,000 clones, roughly nine tenths seen once. The sequences come from peripheral blood mononuclear cells (PBMCs), collected before the fourth cycle of nivolumab. These receptors came from a human donor with classical Hodgkin lymphoma.

This clone came up once. V usage is TRBV6-5 and J usage is TRBJ2-1, with D tentatively TRBD2 (6 bases). Germline values: CDR1 MNHEY, CDR2 SVGAGI. There are 15 residues in the CDR3. V gave up 5 bases and J gave up 2 bases, with 13 bases separating them. The CDR3 loop reads CASSPFSGPYNEQFF. The DNA of the CDR3 is TGTGCCAGCAGTCCCTTTAGCGGTCCCTACAATGAGCAGTTCTTC.

The chain is built from TRBV7-9 and TRBJ2-5; D may be TRBD1 or TRBD2 (6 bases each). Per the germline V gene, CDR1 is SEHNR and CDR2 is FQNEAQ (reference sequence). Deletions cut 7 bases from V and 3 bases from J, with 15 bases between. This CDR3 comprises 14 residues. The DNA of the CDR3 is TGTGCCAGCATAAGAGGGGGGTTCGAAGAGACCCAGTACTTC. It yields the protein CASIRGGFEETQYF. Drawing the rest from reference TRBV7-9 and TRBJ2-5, the complete variable domain is DTGVSQNPRHKITKRGQNVTFRCDPISEHNRLYWYRQTLGQGPEFLTYFQNEAQLEKSRLLSDRFSAERPKGSFSTLEIQRTEQGDSAMYLCASIRGGFEETQYFGPGTRLLVL.

The chain combines TRBV2 with TRBJ1-5; D call uncertain. V dropped 3 bases and J dropped 4 bases, with 10 bases sitting between them. CDR3 length equals 14 residues. Germline V gene sequence: CDR1 SNHLY, CDR2 FYNNEI. In DNA form, the CDR3 reads TGTGCCAGCAGTGAGCGTCTGTTGAATCAGCCCCAGCATTTT. The encoded protein is CASSERLLNQPQHF.

J is TRBJ2-1 and V is TRBV14; 8 nucleotides match TRBD2. Per germline, CDR1 SGHDN and CDR2 FVKESK. The V segment lost 1 base and the J segment 12 bases; nucleotides outside the gene matches: 14. The CDR3 loop spans 16 amino acids. The CDR3 here is CASSQGLGAGEGRQFF. CDR3 nucleotides: TGTGCCAGCAGCCAAGGGTTGGGAGCGGGAGAGGGTCGGCAGTTCTTC.

The chain recombines TRBV10-3 with TRBJ1-4, with TRBD1 identical over 9 bases. Germline V gives CDR1 ENHRY, CDR2 SYGVKD. The CDR3 is made up of 14 amino acids. The ends lost 6 bases at V and 7 bases at J; junction bases unmatched: 6. The CDR3 coding sequence is TGTGCCATCAGGGGACAGGGTTCAGGTGAAAAACTGTTTTTT. Residues: CAIRGQGSGEKLFF.

The rearrangement joins TRBV23-1 to TRBJ1-3; no reliable D call. Being an ORF, TRBV23-1 has a function that is uncertain. V lost 8 bases, J lost 3 bases, and 11 bases lay in between. This CDR3 is built from 13 residues. The chain's CDR3 is CASLNSCGNTIYF. The CDR3 region has the DNA TGCGCCAGCCTTAACTCGTGTGGAAACACCATATATTTT.

J is TRBJ2-7 and V is TRBV4-1; D gene unclear. Germline V lookup: CDR1 MGHRA, CDR2 YSYEKL. Trimming took off 3 bases at V and 2 bases at J, with 11 bases between the two ends. The CDR3 is made up of 14 amino acids. This CDR3 reads CASSQINGAYEQYF. The CDR3 DNA reads TGCGCCAGCAGCCAGATAAATGGGGCCTACGAGCAGTACTTC.

This clone is a singleton in its sample. This CDR3 is also generated by other DNA sequences in the sample. The V call is TRBV28, the J call TRBJ1-5; D ambiguous. Between the trimmed V and J ends, which lost 1 base and 2 bases, there was a span of 9 bases. Per germline, CDR1 MDHEN and CDR2 SYDVKM. This CDR3 comprises 15 residues. This CDR3 reads CASSLSGSGNQPQHF. The CDR3 DNA follows: TGTGCCAGCAGTTTATCCGGGTCGGGCAATCAGCCCCAGCATTTT.

This clone came up once. The V gene is TRBV15, the J gene TRBJ2-1; 9 bases are a match to TRBD1. Germline values: CDR1 LNHNV, CDR2 YYDKDF (reference sequence). Trimming cost V 1 base and J 7 bases; bases outside gene matches: 2. The CDR3 spans 14 residues. CDR3 region: CATSRGTGVNEQFF. The CDR3, as DNA: TGTGCCACCAGCAGAGGGACAGGGGTAAATGAGCAGTTCTTC.

The CDR3: CASRRALGGELFF. In DNA form, the CDR3 reads TGTGCCAGCAGAAGGGCCCTAGGGGGGGAGCTGTTTTTT. The chain combines TRBV6-5 with TRBJ2-2; D is unresolved. This CDR3 region has 13 residues. V gave up 6 bases and J gave up 8 bases, with 13 bases separating them. Per germline, CDR1 MNHEY and CDR2 SVGAGI.

J is TRBJ2-3 and V is TRBV6-1; TRBD2 aligns across 12 bases. V was pared by 1 base and J by 7 bases, with 9 bases of the junction left unmatched. Germline lookup yields CDR1 MNHNS and CDR2 SASEGT. The CDR3 has 17 amino acids. DNA of the CDR3: TGTGCCAGCAGTGAAGGTATGACTAGCGGGAGTCGGAATACGCAGTATTTT. Its protein is CASSEGMTSGSRNTQYF.

This clone was seen a few times. The chain has TRBV10-1 and TRBJ2-7; perhaps TRBD1 as D (5 bases). The CDR3 runs to 13 residues. Trimming cost V 2 bases and J 5 bases, with 10 bases left between them. In germline, CDR1 is WNHNN, CDR2 SYGVQD (reference sequence). The CDR3 here is CASSEQRGHEQYF. As DNA, the CDR3 is TGCGCCAGCAGTGAGCAAAGGGGCCACGAGCAGTACTTC.

The rearrangement joins TRBV9 to TRBJ2-6, with no clear D. The CDR3 spans 15 residues. Germline loops: CDR1 SGDLS, CDR2 YYNGEE. Trimming pared 2 bases from V and 1 base from J, leaving 7 bases between. The CDR3 protein is CASSVPGSGANVLTF. DNA for the CDR3: TGTGCCAGCAGCGTCCCGGGTTCTGGGGCCAACGTCCTGACTTTC.

The CDR3 nucleotides are TGCGCCAGCAGCCAAGATAGGGACAGGGTGGTGGACGAGCAGTACTTC. It translates to CASSQDRDRVVDEQYF. The chain couples TRBV4-3 to TRBJ2-7; 9 nucleotides match TRBD1. The V gene end was trimmed by 0 bases and the J gene end by 5 bases; junction bases not matched to a gene: 8. The CDR3 runs to 16 residues. Germline V CDR1 and CDR2: LGHNA, YSLEER.

The genes are TRBV28 and TRBJ2-7; D gene unclear. The CDR3 has 15 amino acids. With 3 bases removed from V and 2 bases from J, the gap between germline ends came to 14 bases. Germline values: CDR1 MDHEN, CDR2 SYDVKM. CDR3: CASSLGLSPAYEQYF. CDR3 coding DNA: TGTGCCAGCAGTTTGGGCCTGTCCCCCGCCTACGAGCAGTACTTC. The whole variable domain, remainder taken from reference TRBV28 and TRBJ2-7, is DVKVTQSSRYLVKRTGEKVFLECVQDMDHENMFWYRQDPGLGLRLIYFSYDVKMKEKGDIPEGYSVSREKKERFSLILESASTNQTSMYLCASSLGLSPAYEQYFGPGTRLTVT.

This clone was recorded once. The chain's CDR3 is CASRSYGTSDNEQFF. The CDR3 nucleotides read TGTGCCAGCAGATCTTACGGGACTAGCGACAATGAGCAGTTCTTC. The chain recombines TRBV5-4 with TRBJ2-1, with 10 nucleotides matching TRBD2. The germline gives CDR1 SGHNT, CDR2 YYREEE (reference sequence). The CDR3 totals 15 residues. V lost 5 bases to trimming and J lost 5 bases; unmatched junction nucleotides: 7.

This chain connects TRBV6-1 to TRBJ2-5; perhaps TRBD1 as D (5 bases). The germline V gene has CDR1 MNHNS and CDR2 SASEGT. V was clipped by 5 bases and J by 1 base, with 14 bases between them. The CDR3 sequence is 15 residues long. The CDR3 loop is CASSPTRVFQETQYF. The CDR3 DNA reads as TGTGCCAGCAGTCCTACCAGGGTCTTCCAAGAGACCCAGTACTTC.

V and J are TRBV18 and TRBJ2-7, with 7 nucleotides matching TRBD2. Germline CDR1 KGHSH, CDR2 LQKENI. The CDR3 has 18 residues. J lost 5 bases, V lost 1 base, and 17 bases had no gene match. The CDR3 loop is CASSPRAGRGASGNEQYF. In DNA form, the CDR3 reads TGTGCCAGCTCACCACGGGCAGGGAGGGGCGCGAGTGGAAACGAGCAGTACTTC.

As concerns this clone: At one boundary the junction diverges from the germline segment, which might be a read error. CDR3 coding DNA: TGTGCCAGCAGCGCCTCGACAAATACCAATGCGCAGTTCTTC. Translating it yields CASSASTNTNAQFF. V and J are TRBV9 and TRBJ2-1; the D is unclear. CDR3 size: 14 residues. Germline values: CDR1 SGDLS, CDR2 YYNGEE.

The V and J genes are TRBV18 and TRBJ1-2; a weak D match, TRBD1 (5 bases). The CDR3 is 13 residues long. V lost 5 bases, J lost 8 bases, and 15 bases lay in between. Germline V gene data show CDR1 as KGHSH and CDR2 as LQKENI. In DNA form, the CDR3 reads TGTGCCAGCTCAGAATTTCAGGGAGGAGGCTACACCTTC. Translated, it gives CASSEFQGGGYTF.

The chain recombines TRBV11-1 with TRBJ2-6; a possible D gene is TRBD1 (8 bases). V lost 1 base to trimming and J lost 0 bases, with 16 bases between them. The CDR3 has 19 amino acids. Looked up from germline, CDR1 is SGHAT and CDR2 is FQDESV (reference sequence). The CDR3 bases are TGTGCCAGCAGCTTAGTCGGGGGGACAGGCAGCTCTGGGGCCAACGTCCTGACTTTC. Its translation is CASSLVGGTGSSGANVLTF.

The gene calls are TRBV5-1 and TRBJ1-3; TRBD1 aligns across 7 bases. The junction had 9 bases not matched to a gene; V was cut back by 4 bases and J by 8 bases. Germline V lookup: CDR1 SGHRS, CDR2 YFSETQ. The CDR3 spans 14 residues. The DNA of the CDR3 is TGCGCCAGCAGCAAGGGACAGCGGTCAGACACCATATATTTT. The encoded protein is CASSKGQRSDTIYF.

The J gene is TRBJ2-7, the V gene TRBV19; 9 nucleotides agree with TRBD1. Looked up from germline, CDR1 is LNHDA and CDR2 is SQIVND (reference sequence). V dropped 4 bases and J dropped 12; count of bases not matched to a gene: 13. This CDR3 is 14 amino acids long. CDR3 region: CASSTPGQGGPGYF. CDR3 coding DNA: TGTGCCAGTAGTACCCCGGGACAGGGAGGCCCCGGGTACTTC.

The genes are TRBV19 and TRBJ2-4; weak D call: TRBD2 (7 bases). V gave up 3 bases and J gave up 1 base, with 13 bases separating them. The CDR3 spans 16 residues. Germline loops: CDR1 LNHDA, CDR2 SQIVND (reference sequence). CDR3 region: CASSMRGGDAKNIQYF. The CDR3 DNA follows: TGTGCCAGTAGTATGCGAGGGGGGGACGCCAAAAACATTCAGTACTTC.

The CDR3: CASSLMGSGSSYEQYF. The CDR3 nucleotides read TGTGCCAGCAGCTTAATGGGTAGCGGGAGCTCCTACGAGCAGTACTTC. The V call is TRBV7-9, the J call TRBJ2-7; 9 positions match TRBD2. Germline trimming cut 2 bases from V and 0 bases from J; bases unmatched to any gene: 5. The germline V gene has CDR1 SEHNR and CDR2 FQNEAQ (reference sequence). The CDR3 has 16 residues.

The chain combines TRBV7-9 with TRBJ1-5, with unresolved D. With 2 bases removed from V and 4 bases from J, the gap between germline ends came to 12 bases. CDR1 and CDR2 (germline): SEHNR, FQNEAQ (reference sequence). There are 15 residues in the CDR3. The CDR3 region has the DNA TGTGCCAGCAGCTTATCCGGGAGAGCGAATCAGCCCCAGCATTTT. It codes for CASSLSGRANQPQHF.

CDR3 DNA sequence: TGTGCCAGCAGTTTATGGGGACGCCAAACCTATTTT. Encoded protein: CASSLWGRQTYF. This sequence joins TRBV28 and TRBJ2-3; either TRBD1 or TRBD2 may fit D (5 bases each). The CDR3 is 12 amino acids. Trimming shortened V by 0 bases and J by 15 bases, and 13 bases separated the two germline ends. Looked up from germline, CDR1 is MDHEN and CDR2 is SYDVKM.

The V and J genes are TRBV6-5 and TRBJ1-1, with D uncertain. This CDR3 has 14 amino acids. Deletions cut 6 bases from V and 0 bases from J, with 11 bases between. Germline loops: CDR1 MNHEY, CDR2 SVGAGI. The chain's CDR3 is CASSPARLNTEAFF. DNA for the CDR3: TGTGCCAGCAGCCCTGCCCGTTTGAACACTGAAGCTTTCTTT.

This sequence joins TRBV12-5 and TRBJ2-2, with a tentative D call TRBD1 (5 bases). Germline CDR1 LGHNT, CDR2 FRNRAP. This CDR3 contains 16 residues. Trimming stripped 0 bases from V and 9 bases from J, with 17 bases between. The CDR3 loop reads CASGLVLGRESRELFF. CDR3 DNA: TGTGCTAGTGGTTTGGTACTTGGCAGGGAAAGCCGGGAGCTGTTTTTT.

Within the sample, this clone is medium-sized (0.01 to 0.1%). The V call is TRBV6-6, the J call TRBJ2-3, with 11 bases fitting TRBD2. Germline values: CDR1 MNHNY, CDR2 SVGAGI (reference sequence). Trimming at V came to 6 bases and at J to 4 bases, leaving 6 bases not matched to a gene. This CDR3 has 15 amino acids. Here the CDR3 DNA reads TGTGCCAGCAGAGGAACTAGCGGGAGATCAGATACGCAGTATTTT. Residues: CASRGTSGRSDTQYF.